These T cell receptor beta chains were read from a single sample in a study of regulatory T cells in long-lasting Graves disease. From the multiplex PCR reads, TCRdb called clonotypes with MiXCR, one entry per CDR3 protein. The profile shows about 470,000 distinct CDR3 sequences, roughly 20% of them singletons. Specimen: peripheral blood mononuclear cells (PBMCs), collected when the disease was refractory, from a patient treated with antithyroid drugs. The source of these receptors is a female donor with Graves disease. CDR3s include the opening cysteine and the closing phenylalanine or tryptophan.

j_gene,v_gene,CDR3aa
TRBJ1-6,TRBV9,CASSVDNSPLHF
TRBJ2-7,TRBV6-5,CASSSTTRDEQYF
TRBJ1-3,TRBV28,CASSPTGVISGNTIYF
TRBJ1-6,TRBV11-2,CASSPGPYNSPLHF
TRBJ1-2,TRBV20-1,CSGRGQPGSYTF
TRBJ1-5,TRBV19,CASTPVGVGQPQHF
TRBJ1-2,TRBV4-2,CASSQPRAGAGGYTF
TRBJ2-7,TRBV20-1,CSARGFGTVSYEQYF
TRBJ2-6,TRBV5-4,CASSLQGNGTNVLTF
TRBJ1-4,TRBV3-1,CASSHRQGISEKLFF
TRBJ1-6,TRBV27,CASSEQVYNSPLHF
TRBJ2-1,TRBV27,CASSLHGRWPYNEQFF
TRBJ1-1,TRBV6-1,CASSDPGGIEAFF
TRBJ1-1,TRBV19,CASSPEGQGAGVDTEAFF
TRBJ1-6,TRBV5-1,CASSFQGHNSPLHF
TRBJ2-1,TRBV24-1,CATSGEAGGLYEQFF
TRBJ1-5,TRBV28,CASSLIVQPQHF
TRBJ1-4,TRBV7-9,CASSLGTGDHNEKLFF
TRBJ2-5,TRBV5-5,CASSLASGRAWETQYF
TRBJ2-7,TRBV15,CATSRSGLAGSHEQYF
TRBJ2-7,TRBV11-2,CASSPTSGNPYEQYF
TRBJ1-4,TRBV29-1,CSGLQGDEKLFF
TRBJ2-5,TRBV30,CAWMTGLRETQYF
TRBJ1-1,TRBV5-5,CASSFTGAEAFF
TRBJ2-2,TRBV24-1,CATSDHRQGGTGELFF
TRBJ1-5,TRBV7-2,CASSLGRAGATNQPQHF
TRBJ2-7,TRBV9,CASSGQDSSYEQYF
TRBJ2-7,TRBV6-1,CASRPAGHAYEQYF
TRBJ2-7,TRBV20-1,CSARAQGGYEQYF
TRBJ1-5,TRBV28,CASNFNEQRDSDRAQPQHF